One sample yielded the 31 T cell receptor beta chains listed below, sequenced in a study of blood T cell repertoires in COVID-19. Using immunoSEQ multiplex PCR, the repertoire was profiled, and TCRdb retains in-frame clones only, with some absent. The data show 90,000 to 140,000 clones, about 75% seen once. The sequencing sample was made of peripheral blood. The receptors stem from a woman between 70 and 85 years old with acute or convalescent COVID-19.

The V gene is TRBV5-4, the J gene TRBJ1-6, with 7 positions matching TRBD1. The CDR3 loop spans 16 amino acids. Germline V gives CDR1 SGHNT, CDR2 YYREEE (reference sequence). V lost 4 bases to trimming and J lost 6 bases; unmatched junction nucleotides: 10. CDR3 nucleotides: TGTGCCAGCAGCCCCGGAGGGGGCGCAGCTAATTCACCCCTCCACTTT. Its protein is CASSPGGGAANSPLHF.

Only a few counts were recorded for this clone. V is TRBV27 and J is TRBJ2-5; 8 nucleotides agree with TRBD1. Unmatched junction bases numbered 13, after V lost 3 bases and J lost 7 bases. Germline CDR1 reads MNHEY; CDR2 reads SMNVEV (reference sequence). The CDR3 length is 16 residues. CDR3 protein: CASSFGDGTGQMTQYF. The CDR3 DNA follows: TGTGCCAGCAGTTTTGGGGATGGGACAGGACAGATGACCCAGTACTTC.

The chain recombines TRBV4-3 with TRBJ2-7; possible D gene TRBD1, 5 bases. V gave up 2 bases and J gave up 3 bases, with 11 bases separating them. This CDR3 has 14 amino acids. From germline, CDR1 is LGHNA and CDR2 YSLEER. CDR3 nucleotide sequence: TGCGCCAGCAGCCAATCTCCGCAGGGCTACGAGCAGTACTTC. Residues: CASSQSPQGYEQYF.

This chain joins TRBV3-1 (or the pseudogene TRBV3-2) and TRBJ2-7, with D possibly being TRBD1 (6 bases). CDR1 is LGHDT and CDR2 is YNNKEL in the germline V gene (reference sequence). The CDR3 extends over 13 amino acids. Deletions cut 3 bases from V and 3 bases from J, with 9 bases between. The chain's CDR3 is CASSHGGYYEQYF. CDR3 in DNA: TGTGCCAGCAGCCATGGGGGCTACTACGAGCAGTACTTC.

V usage is TRBV2 and J usage is TRBJ2-3; D perhaps matches TRBD2 (5 bases). Trimming cost V 6 bases and J 10 bases, with 17 bases left between them. Germline V gene lookup returns CDR1 SNHLY and CDR2 FYNNEI. The CDR3 is 13 amino acids. CDR3 coding DNA: TGTGCCAGCAGAGGTGAAGGAGCGGTCTCGCAGTATTTT. Encoded protein: CASRGEGAVSQYF.

This clone was detected only once. The CDR3 loop is CASSISGRVSPYEQYF. The DNA of the CDR3 is TGTGCCAGTAGTATTTCGGGCAGGGTATCACCCTACGAGCAGTACTTC. The chain recombines TRBV19 with TRBJ2-7, with D possibly matching TRBD1 (5 bases). V was clipped by 3 bases and J by 2 bases, with 17 bases between them. Per the germline V gene, CDR1 is LNHDA and CDR2 is SQIVND (reference sequence). This CDR3 is built from 16 residues. Full variable domain (rest looked up from reference TRBV19 and TRBJ2-7): DGGITQSPKYLFRKEGQNVTLSCEQNLNHDAMYWYRQDPGQGLRLIYYSQIVNDFQKGDIAEGYSVSREKKESFPLTVTSAQKNPTAFYLCASSISGRVSPYEQYFGPGTRLTVT.

Here the CDR3 reads CANQGSGNTIYF. The CDR3 bases are TGTGCCAACCAGGGCTCTGGAAACACCATATATTTT. The rearrangement links TRBV10-3 to TRBJ1-3; the D gene is possibly TRBD1 (5 bases). Germline CDR1 is ENHRY and CDR2 is SYGVKD. This CDR3 has 12 residues. V lost 10 bases to trimming and J lost 0 bases, with 7 bases between them.

The chain joins TRBV7-2 to TRBJ2-7, with TRBD1 identical over 7 bases. The CDR3 extends over 15 amino acids. Trimming took 5 bases from V and 4 from J; bases not matched to a gene: 11. CDR1 SGHTA and CDR2 FQGNSA come from the germline V gene. This CDR3 reads CASSLRTGLLYEQYF. CDR3 in DNA: TGTGCCAGCAGCCTCCGGACAGGCCTGCTATACGAGCAGTACTTC.

This clone showed up just a few times. The chain joins TRBV7-8 to TRBJ2-6; tentative D call: TRBD1 (5 bases). Trimming removed 0 bases at V and 9 bases at J, with 9 bases between. Germline V lookup: CDR1 SGHVS, CDR2 FQNEAQ. The CDR3 contains 14 residues. CDR3 amino acids: CASSLAETVNVLTF. The CDR3 DNA follows: TGTGCCAGCAGCTTAGCGGAGACAGTCAACGTCCTGACTTTC.

In regard to this clone: The junction differs from germline at one of its ends, possibly a read error. The chain links TRBV7-8 to TRBJ1-6; 8 bases match TRBD1. This CDR3 spans 15 amino acids. Germline V CDR1 and CDR2: SGHVS, FQNEAQ. The CDR3 coding sequence is TGTGCCAGCAGCGTAGCGACAGGGGTTAATTCACCCCTCCACTTT. It translates to CASSVATGVNSPLHF.

The chain employs TRBV7-8 and TRBJ1-2; D gene ambiguous. In germline, CDR1 is SGHVS, CDR2 FQNEAQ. V gave up 5 bases and J gave up 3 bases, with 13 bases separating them. CDR3 length: 14 residues. The CDR3 bases are TGTGCCAGCAGCCCCGCCACAGCGGACTATGGCTACACCTTC. Translation: CASSPATADYGYTF.

This rearrangement joins TRBV9 to TRBJ2-1, with TRBD1 matching over 7 bases. Germline V gene sequence: CDR1 SGDLS, CDR2 YYNGEE. V shed 0 bases, J shed 4 bases, and the junction held 4 bases outside the gene matches. The CDR3 spans 15 residues. The CDR3 loop reads CASSVALGQYNEQFF. The DNA of the CDR3 is TGTGCCAGCAGCGTAGCTTTGGGACAGTACAATGAGCAGTTCTTC.

This rearrangement joins TRBV6-2 or TRBV6-3 to TRBJ2-7, with a tentative D call TRBD2 (6 bases). The V end lost 5 bases, the J end lost 6 bases, and 17 bases lay between the germline ends. Germline V gives CDR1 MNHEY, CDR2 SVGEGT. The CDR3 is made up of 14 amino acids. The CDR3 sequence: CASSLRGSGSEQYF. The DNA of the CDR3 is TGTGCCAGCAGTCTCCGGGGGAGTGGAAGCGAGCAGTACTTC.

The chain employs TRBV3-1 (or the pseudogene TRBV3-2) and TRBJ1-2; 7 bases map to TRBD1. The CDR3 length is 12 residues. Germline-derived CDR1 and CDR2 are LGHDT and YNNKEL (reference sequence). J gave up 6 bases and V 5 bases, and 3 bases lay outside the gene matches. The CDR3 DNA sequence: TGTGCCAGCAGCTCCCAGGGGGATGGCTACACCTTC. Encoded protein: CASSSQGDGYTF.

A few counts support this clone. The CDR3 reads CASSSRGGQATGELFF. The DNA of the CDR3 is TGTGCCAGTAGCTCCAGAGGGGGACAGGCCACCGGGGAGCTGTTTTTT. The rearrangement joins TRBV19 to TRBJ2-2, with 8 bases matching TRBD1. The V segment lost 6 bases and the J segment 4 bases; nucleotides outside the gene matches: 10. The CDR3 loop spans 16 amino acids. CDR1 LNHDA and CDR2 SQIVND come from the germline V gene (reference sequence).

This chain joins TRBV5-1 and TRBJ2-2, with D perhaps TRBD1 (6 bases). Germline CDR1 reads SGHRS; CDR2 reads YFSETQ. The CDR3 consists of 16 residues. The germline V and J ends were trimmed by 0 bases and 4 bases, with 13 bases remaining between them. This chain's CDR3 is CASSLVGAASTGELFF. CDR3 nucleotides: TGCGCCAGCAGCTTGGTGGGGGCGGCCTCCACCGGGGAGCTGTTTTTT.

The chain links TRBV5-1 to TRBJ2-1, with D unclear. V was shortened by 1 base and J by 0 bases, with 11 bases between the two germline ends. This CDR3 is built from 16 residues. Germline-derived CDR1 and CDR2 are SGHRS and YFSETQ. The CDR3 DNA is TGCGCCAGCAGCTTGTTAGTTTCGAGCTCCTACAATGAGCAGTTCTTC. This codes for CASSLLVSSSYNEQFF.

This chain links TRBV2 with TRBJ2-7, with 8 nucleotides matching TRBD2. The germline CDR1 and CDR2 sequences are SNHLY and FYNNEI. V was pared by 5 bases and J by 3 bases, with 3 bases of the junction left unmatched. The CDR3 spans 13 residues. The DNA of the CDR3 is TGTGCCAGCAGTACCGGGACTAGCTACGAGCAGTACTTC. This gives the protein CASSTGTSYEQYF.

A few counts support this clone. The chain combines TRBV2 with TRBJ1-2, with a tentative D call TRBD1 (5 bases). The CDR3 has 13 amino acids. Germline V lookup: CDR1 SNHLY, CDR2 FYNNEI. V dropped 7 bases and J dropped 7 bases, with 16 bases sitting between them. CDR3 sequence (DNA): TGTGCCAGCACCCTCGAGGGGCGGGGTGGCTACACCTTC. This translates into CASTLEGRGGYTF.

This clone has just a few counts. The chain has TRBV5-1 and TRBJ1-3; possible D gene TRBD1, 6 bases. Looked up from germline, CDR1 is SGHRS and CDR2 is YFSETQ. The CDR3 loop spans 17 amino acids. V lost 0 bases to trimming and J lost 0 bases, with 13 bases between them. CDR3 sequence reads: CASSLDTGISSGNTIYF. The CDR3 DNA is TGCGCCAGCAGCTTGGATACAGGGATTAGCTCTGGAAACACCATATATTTT.

A few counts support this clone. The CDR3 nucleotides are TGTGCCACCAGTGATGCCCGTGCACCCTCGGGTGGCTACACCTTC. It specifies CATSDARAPSGGYTF. The rearrangement links TRBV24-1 to TRBJ1-2; unclear D gene. The germline CDR1 and CDR2 sequences are KGHDR and SFDVKD. V lost 3 bases, J lost 7 bases, and 17 bases lay in between. CDR3 length equals 15 residues.

This clone occurred a few times. The chain is built from TRBV29-1 and TRBJ2-3; TRBD2 is a possible D gene (7 bases). The V gene lost 8 bases and the J gene lost 5 bases, with 17 bases spanning the gap. CDR3 length equals 13 residues. Germline CDR1 SQVTM, CDR2 ANQGSEA. CDR3: CSIARGAIDTQYF. CDR3 DNA sequence: TGCAGCATTGCTCGGGGGGCGATAGATACGCAGTATTTT.

This sequence joins TRBV27 and TRBJ2-7, with 12 bases matching TRBD1. V lost 5 bases and J lost 6; bases outside the gene matches: 5. Germline values: CDR1 MNHEY, CDR2 SMNVEV (reference sequence). The CDR3 is 14 amino acids. The CDR3 DNA is TGTGCCAGCAGTAAGGGACAGGGGGCTAGCGAGCAGTACTTC. The encoded protein is CASSKGQGASEQYF.

The rearrangement uses TRBV6-5 and TRBJ2-3; 11 bases are a match to TRBD2. J was trimmed by 8 bases and V by 6 bases; bases with no gene match: 7. CDR1 MNHEY and CDR2 SVGAGI come from the germline V gene. This CDR3 has 14 residues. CDR3 protein: CASRLAGGPGTQYF. In DNA form, the CDR3 reads TGTGCCAGCAGGTTAGCGGGGGGGCCCGGTACGCAGTATTTT.

The table lists this clone with a count of one. The V call is TRBV28, the J call TRBJ2-7, with D possibly TRBD1 on 6 matching bases. The CDR3 has 12 amino acids. Germline V lookup: CDR1 MDHEN, CDR2 SYDVKM. V lost 1 base and J 7 bases, leaving 8 bases between the germline ends. The CDR3 DNA reads TGTGCCAGCAGTTTATTTCAGGGGGAGCAGTACTTC. Translated, it gives CASSLFQGEQYF.

CDR3 in DNA: TGTGCCAGCAGCATGCTAGCGGGGGCTTACAATGAGCAGTTCTTC. It codes for CASSMLAGAYNEQFF. J is TRBJ2-1 and V is TRBV13, with 10 bases identical to TRBD2. Germline CDR1 reads PRHDT; CDR2 reads FYEKMQ (reference sequence). This CDR3 comprises 15 residues. The J segment lost 4 bases and the V segment lost 5 bases, leaving 5 bases of the junction unmatched.

This sequence joins TRBV19 and TRBJ1-6, with TRBD1 as a possible D gene (6 bases). Germline CDR1 is LNHDA and CDR2 is SQIVND (reference sequence). The CDR3 spans 15 residues. Trimming left V 5 bases short and J 8 bases short, with 16 bases between. The CDR3 DNA is TGTGCCAGTAGTGCGACAGGCCCTCTCTATTCACCCCTCCACTTT. Its translation is CASSATGPLYSPLHF. The variable domain in full, with the rest retrieved from reference TRBV19 and TRBJ1-6, is DGGITQSPKYLFRKEGQNVTLSCEQNLNHDAMYWYRQDPGQGLRLIYYSQIVNDFQKGDIAEGYSVSREKKESFPLTVTSAQKNPTAFYLCASSATGPLYSPLHFGNGTRLTVT.

This clone occurred a few times. V is TRBV30 and J is TRBJ2-2; 9 bases align to TRBD1. The germline V gene encodes CDR1 GTSNPN and CDR2 SVGIG (reference sequence). V lost 4 bases, J lost 4 bases, and 1 base stayed unmatched. CDR3 length: 13 amino acids. In nucleotides, the CDR3 is TGTGCCTGGAACAGGGGGCTCACCGGGGAGCTGTTTTTT. It codes for CAWNRGLTGELFF.

The V and J genes are TRBV10-3 and TRBJ1-6; possible D gene TRBD1, 6 bases. The CDR3 consists of 12 residues. Deletions cut 9 bases from V and 7 bases from J, with 10 bases between. The germline gives CDR1 ENHRY, CDR2 SYGVKD. The CDR3 nucleotides are TGTGCCATAGGACAGCACAATTCACCCCTCCACTTT. It specifies CAIGQHNSPLHF.

This clone has more than one count but fewer than ten. J is TRBJ1-5 and V is TRBV19, with TRBD1 identical over 7 bases. This CDR3 comprises 18 residues. The germline CDR1 and CDR2 sequences are LNHDA and SQIVND (reference sequence). The junction had 16 bases not matched to a gene; V was cut back by 6 bases and J by 2 bases. CDR3 sequence reads: CASRPFWAGGVGNQPQHF. The CDR3 nucleotides are TGTGCCAGTAGACCATTTTGGGCAGGGGGTGTCGGCAATCAGCCCCAGCATTTT.

The chain couples TRBV27 to TRBJ1-6, with D tentatively TRBD1 (6 bases). The germline V gene encodes CDR1 MNHEY and CDR2 SMNVEV (reference sequence). V lost 0 bases and J 5 bases, leaving 11 bases between the germline ends. The CDR3 is made up of 16 amino acids. The chain's CDR3 is CASSLSRGANNSPLHF. The CDR3 DNA follows: TGTGCCAGCAGTTTATCGCGGGGGGCGAATAATTCACCCCTCCACTTT.